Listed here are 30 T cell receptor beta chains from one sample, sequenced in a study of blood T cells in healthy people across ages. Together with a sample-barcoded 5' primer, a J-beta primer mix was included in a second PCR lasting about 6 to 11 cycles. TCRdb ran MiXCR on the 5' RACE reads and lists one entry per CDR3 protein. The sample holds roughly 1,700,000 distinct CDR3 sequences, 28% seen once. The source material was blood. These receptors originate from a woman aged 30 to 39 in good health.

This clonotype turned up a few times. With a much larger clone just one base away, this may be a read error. This CDR3 reads CASSLGRGQGYSNQSQHF. CDR3 DNA: TGTGCCAGCAGTTTAGGTCGAGGACAGGGATATAGCAATCAGTCCCAGCATTTT. The chain uses TRBV12-3 or TRBV12-4 and TRBJ1-5; TRBD1 aligns across 8 bases. The CDR3 has 18 residues.

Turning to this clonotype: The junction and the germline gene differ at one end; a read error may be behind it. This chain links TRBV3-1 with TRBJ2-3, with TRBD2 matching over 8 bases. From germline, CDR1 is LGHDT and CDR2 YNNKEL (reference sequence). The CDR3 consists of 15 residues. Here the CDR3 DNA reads TGTGCCAGCAGCCGCGGCGGGGGGCGAGCAGATACGCGGTATTTT. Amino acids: CASSRGGGRADTRYF.

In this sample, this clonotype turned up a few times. The CDR3 here is CASSPGPEQPQHF. CDR3 in DNA: TGTGCCAGCAGCCCCGGTCCGGAACAGCCCCAGCATTTT. The chain is built from TRBV7-8 and TRBJ1-5; D is unclear. Germline-derived CDR1 and CDR2 are SGHVS and FQNEAQ. Trimming shortened V by 5 bases and J by 7 bases, and 12 bases separated the two germline ends. The CDR3 is 13 amino acids.

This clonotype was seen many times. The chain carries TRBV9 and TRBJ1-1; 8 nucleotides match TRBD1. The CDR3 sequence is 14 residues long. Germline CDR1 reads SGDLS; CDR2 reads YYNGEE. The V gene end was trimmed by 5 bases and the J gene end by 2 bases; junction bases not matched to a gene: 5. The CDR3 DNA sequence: TGTGCCAGCAGGCGAGGACAGGGAAACACTGAAGCTTTCTTT. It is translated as CASRRGQGNTEAFF.

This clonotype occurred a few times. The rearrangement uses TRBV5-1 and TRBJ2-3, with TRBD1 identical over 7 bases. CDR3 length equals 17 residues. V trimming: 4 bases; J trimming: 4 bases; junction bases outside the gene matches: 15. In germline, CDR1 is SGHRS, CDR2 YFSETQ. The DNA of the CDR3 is TGCGCCAGCAGCCGACAGGGAAGTACGCTGGCCGCAGATACGCAGTATTTT. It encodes CASSRQGSTLAADTQYF.

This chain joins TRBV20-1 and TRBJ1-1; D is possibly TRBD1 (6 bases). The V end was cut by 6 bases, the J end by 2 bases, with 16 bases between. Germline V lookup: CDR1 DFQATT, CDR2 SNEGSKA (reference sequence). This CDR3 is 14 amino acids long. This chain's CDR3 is CSAPDSVTNTEAFF. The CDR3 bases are TGCAGTGCCCCGGACAGTGTGACCAACACTGAAGCTTTCTTT.

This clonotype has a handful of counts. The chain's CDR3 is CASSQTGVGNSPLHF. The CDR3, as DNA: TGTGCCAGCAGTCAAACCGGGGTGGGTAATTCACCCCTCCACTTT. This sequence joins TRBV7-2 and TRBJ1-6; D is uncertain. V was pared by 6 bases and J by 6 bases, with 15 bases between. The CDR3 contains 15 residues. Germline CDR1 is SGHTA and CDR2 is FQGNSA.

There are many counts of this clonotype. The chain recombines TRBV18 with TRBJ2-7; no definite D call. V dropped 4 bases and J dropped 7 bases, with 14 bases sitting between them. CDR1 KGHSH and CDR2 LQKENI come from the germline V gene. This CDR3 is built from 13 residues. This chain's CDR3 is CASSRTDLMEQYF. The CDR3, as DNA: TGTGCCAGCTCACGAACTGACCTGATGGAGCAGTACTTC.

CDR3: CASSTGEGYTF. The CDR3, as DNA: TGCGCCAGCAGCACAGGAGAGGGCTACACCTTC. The genes are TRBV5-1 and TRBJ1-2; D might be TRBD1 (5 bases). The V end was cut by 4 bases, the J end by 8 bases, with 9 bases between. The CDR3 extends over 11 amino acids. CDR1 and CDR2 (germline): SGHRS, YFSETQ.

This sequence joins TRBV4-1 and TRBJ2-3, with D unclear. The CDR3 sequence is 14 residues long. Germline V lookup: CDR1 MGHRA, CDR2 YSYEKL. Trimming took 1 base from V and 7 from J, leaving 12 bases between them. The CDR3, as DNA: TGCGCCAGCAGCCAAGGAATCAGAGAACATACGCAGTATTTT. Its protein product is CASSQGIREHTQYF.

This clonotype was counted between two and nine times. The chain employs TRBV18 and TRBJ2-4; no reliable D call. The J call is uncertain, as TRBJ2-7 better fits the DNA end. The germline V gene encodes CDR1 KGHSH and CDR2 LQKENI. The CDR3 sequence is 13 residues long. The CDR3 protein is CASSPPVVHEQYF. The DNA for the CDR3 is TGTGCCAGCTCACCACCAGTGGTCCACGAGCAGTACTTC.

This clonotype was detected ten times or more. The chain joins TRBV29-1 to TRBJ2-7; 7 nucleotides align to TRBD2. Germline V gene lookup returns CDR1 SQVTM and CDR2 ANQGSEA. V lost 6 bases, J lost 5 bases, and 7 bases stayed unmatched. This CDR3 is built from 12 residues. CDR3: CSVHGAGDEQYF. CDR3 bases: TGCAGCGTCCACGGGGCGGGGGACGAGCAGTACTTC.

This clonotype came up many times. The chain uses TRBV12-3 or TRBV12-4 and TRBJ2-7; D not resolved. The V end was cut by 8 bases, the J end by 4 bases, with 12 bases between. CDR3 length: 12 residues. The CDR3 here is CASSPGQYEQYF. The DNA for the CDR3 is TGTGCCAGCTCACCAGGTCAATACGAGCAGTACTTC.

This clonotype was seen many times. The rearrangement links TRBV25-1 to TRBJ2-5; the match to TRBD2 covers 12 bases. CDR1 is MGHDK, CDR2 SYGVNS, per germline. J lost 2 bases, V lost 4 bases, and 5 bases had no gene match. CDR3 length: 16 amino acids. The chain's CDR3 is CASSVAGLAGQETQYF. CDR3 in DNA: TGTGCCAGCAGTGTGGCTGGACTAGCGGGACAAGAGACCCAGTACTTC.

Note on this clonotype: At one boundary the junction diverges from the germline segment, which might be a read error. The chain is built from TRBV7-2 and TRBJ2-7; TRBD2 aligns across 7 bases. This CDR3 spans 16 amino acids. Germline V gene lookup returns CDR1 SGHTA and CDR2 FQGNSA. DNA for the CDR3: TGTGCCAACAGCTTATATACGGGAGGTCCCCTCAACGAGCAGTACTTC. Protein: CANSLYTGGPLNEQYF.

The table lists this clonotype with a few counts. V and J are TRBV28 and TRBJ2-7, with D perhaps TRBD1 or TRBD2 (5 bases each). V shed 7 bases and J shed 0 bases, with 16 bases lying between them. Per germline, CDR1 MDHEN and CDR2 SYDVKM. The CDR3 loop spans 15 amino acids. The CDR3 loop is CASNVEGRTSYEQYF. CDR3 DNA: TGTGCCAGCAACGTTGAGGGACGAACCTCCTACGAGCAGTACTTC.

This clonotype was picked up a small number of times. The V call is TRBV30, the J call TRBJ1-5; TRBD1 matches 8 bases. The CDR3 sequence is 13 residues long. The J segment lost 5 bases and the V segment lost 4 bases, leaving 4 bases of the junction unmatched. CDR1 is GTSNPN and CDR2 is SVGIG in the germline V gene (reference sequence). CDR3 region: CAWTGGSDQPQHF. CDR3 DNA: TGTGCCTGGACAGGGGGCTCTGATCAGCCCCAGCATTTT.

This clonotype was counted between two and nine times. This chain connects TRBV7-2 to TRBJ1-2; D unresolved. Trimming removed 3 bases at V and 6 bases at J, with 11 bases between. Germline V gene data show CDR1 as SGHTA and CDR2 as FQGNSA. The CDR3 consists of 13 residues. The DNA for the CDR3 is TGTGCCAGCAGCTTCGGGAGCCGGGATGGCTACACCTTC. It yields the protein CASSFGSRDGYTF.

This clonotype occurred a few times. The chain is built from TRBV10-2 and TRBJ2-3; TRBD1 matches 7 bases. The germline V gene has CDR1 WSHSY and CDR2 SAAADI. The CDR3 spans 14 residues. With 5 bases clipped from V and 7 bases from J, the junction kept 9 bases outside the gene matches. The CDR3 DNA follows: TGCGCCAGCAGTAGCTTCACAGGGGTGAATACGCAGTATTTT. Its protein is CASSSFTGVNTQYF.

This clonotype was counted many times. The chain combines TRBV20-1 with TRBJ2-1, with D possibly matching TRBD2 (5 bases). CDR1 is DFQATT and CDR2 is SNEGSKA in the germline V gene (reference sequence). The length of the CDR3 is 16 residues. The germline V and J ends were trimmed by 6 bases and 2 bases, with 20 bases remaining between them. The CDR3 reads CSAEPAAGNPYNEQFF. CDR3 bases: TGCAGTGCGGAACCCGCCGCCGGGAACCCCTACAATGAGCAGTTCTTC.

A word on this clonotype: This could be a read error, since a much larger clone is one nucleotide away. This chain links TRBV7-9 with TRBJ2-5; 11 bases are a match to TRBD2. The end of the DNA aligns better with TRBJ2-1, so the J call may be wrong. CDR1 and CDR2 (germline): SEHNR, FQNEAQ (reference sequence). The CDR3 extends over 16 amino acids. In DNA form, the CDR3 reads TGTGCCAACAGCTTGGACCTGGGACTAGCGGAAGATGAGCAGTTCTTC. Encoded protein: CANSLDLGLAEDEQFF.

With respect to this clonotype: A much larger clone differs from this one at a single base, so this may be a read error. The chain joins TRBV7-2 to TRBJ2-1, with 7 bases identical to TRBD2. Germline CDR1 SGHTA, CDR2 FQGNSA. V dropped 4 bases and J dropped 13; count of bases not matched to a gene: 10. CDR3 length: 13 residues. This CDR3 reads CASSWQGGETQFF. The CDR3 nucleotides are TGTGCCAGCAGCTGGCAGGGAGGGGAGACCCAGTTCTTC.

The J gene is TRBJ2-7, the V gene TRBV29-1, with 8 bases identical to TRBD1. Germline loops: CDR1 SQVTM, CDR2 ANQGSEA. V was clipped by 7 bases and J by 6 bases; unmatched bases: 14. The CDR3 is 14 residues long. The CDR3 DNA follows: TGCAGCGCGCGAGAGGGGGCAGGGGGCCGCGAGCAGTACTTC. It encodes CSAREGAGGREQYF.

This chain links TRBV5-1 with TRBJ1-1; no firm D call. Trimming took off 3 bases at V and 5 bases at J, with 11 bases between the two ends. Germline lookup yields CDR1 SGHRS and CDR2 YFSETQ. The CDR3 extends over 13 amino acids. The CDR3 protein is CASSSTLETEAFF. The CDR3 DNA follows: TGCGCCAGCAGCTCCACCCTCGAGACTGAAGCTTTCTTT.

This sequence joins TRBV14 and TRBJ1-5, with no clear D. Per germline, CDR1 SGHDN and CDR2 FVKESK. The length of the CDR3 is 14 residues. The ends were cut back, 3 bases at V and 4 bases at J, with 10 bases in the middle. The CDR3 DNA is TGTGCCAGCAGCCAGAACAGCGTTAATCAGCCCCAGCATTTT. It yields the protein CASSQNSVNQPQHF.

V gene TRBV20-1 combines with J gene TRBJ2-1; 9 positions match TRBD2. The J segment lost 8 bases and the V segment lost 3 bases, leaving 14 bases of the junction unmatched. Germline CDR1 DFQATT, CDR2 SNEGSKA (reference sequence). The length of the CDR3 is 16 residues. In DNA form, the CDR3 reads TGCAGTGCTAGGAGGCTTGGGGCTAGCGGGATAGATGAGCAGTTCTTC. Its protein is CSARRLGASGIDEQFF.

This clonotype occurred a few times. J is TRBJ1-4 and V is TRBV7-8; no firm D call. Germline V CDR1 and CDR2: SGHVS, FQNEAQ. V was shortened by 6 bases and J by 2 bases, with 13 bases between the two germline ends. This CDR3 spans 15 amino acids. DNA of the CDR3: TGTGCCAGCAGGCGCTCCCTGGGGACTAATGAAAAACTGTTTTTT. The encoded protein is CASRRSLGTNEKLFF.

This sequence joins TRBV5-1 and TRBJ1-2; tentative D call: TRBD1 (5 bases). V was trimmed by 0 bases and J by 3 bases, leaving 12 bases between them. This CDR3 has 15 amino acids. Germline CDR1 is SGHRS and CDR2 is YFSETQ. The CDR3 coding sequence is TGCGCCAGCAGCTTGGCTCAGGGCGGAGACTATGGCTACACCTTC. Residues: CASSLAQGGDYGYTF.

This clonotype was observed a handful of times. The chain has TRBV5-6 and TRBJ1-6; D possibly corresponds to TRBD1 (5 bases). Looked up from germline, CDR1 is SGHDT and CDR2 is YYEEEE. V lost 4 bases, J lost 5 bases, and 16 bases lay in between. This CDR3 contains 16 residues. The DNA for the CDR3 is TGTGCCAGCAGCCCGTGGGGGGTTATCAATAATTCACCCCTCCACTTT. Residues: CASSPWGVINNSPLHF.

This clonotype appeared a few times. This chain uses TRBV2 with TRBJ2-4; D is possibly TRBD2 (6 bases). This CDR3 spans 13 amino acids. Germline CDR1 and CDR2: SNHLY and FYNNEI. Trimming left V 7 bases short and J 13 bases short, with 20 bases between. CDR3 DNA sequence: TGTGCCAGCAAGCCTAGCGTCCACAATGAGCAGTACTTC. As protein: CASKPSVHNEQYF.